Listed below are T cell receptor beta chains from one sample, sequenced in a study of T cell responses to AZD1222 COVID-19 vaccine. The protocol was immunoSEQ multiplex PCR, while the TCRdb copy is restricted to in-frame clones and leaves out a portion. The sample has approximately 150,000 clones, roughly 86% seen once; the top ten hold 5.4%. The input for sequencing was peripheral blood, taken 28 days after the second dose of the MenACWY control vaccine. The receptors come from an adult who received the MenACWY meningococcal vaccine as a control. CDR3s include the opening cysteine and the closing phenylalanine or tryptophan. The D gene is left open where the match is weak. Not every row has a clone size; where given, it reads once, few, many or a size class.

d_call,v_call,clone_size,j_call,cdr3_nt,cdr3_aa
.,TRBV5-5,.,TRBJ2-5,TGTGCCAGCAGCACGGGGGACCCATACCAAGAGACCCAGTACTTC,CASSTGDPYQETQYF
TRBD1,TRBV5-8,.,TRBJ1-2,TGTGCCAGCAGCTTGGGGACGGGACAGGGGGGTCTAAGCTATGGCTACACCTTC,CASSLGTGQGGLSYGYTF
.,TRBV7-2,.,TRBJ1-3,TGTGCCAGCAGCTTATACCAGGGGCTGTCTGGAAACACCATATATTTT,CASSLYQGLSGNTIYF
.,TRBV27,.,TRBJ2-7,TGTGCCAGCAGTCAGACATCCTCCTACGAGCAGTACTTC,CASSQTSSYEQYF
TRBD2,TRBV30,.,TRBJ2-5,TGTGCCTGGAGAGGAGCGGGGGGTAGGGAGACCCAGTACTTC,CAWRGAGGRETQYF
.,TRBV6-5,.,TRBJ1-1,TGTGCCAGCAGTTACAGACAGAGTAACACTGAAGCTTTCTTT,CASSYRQSNTEAFF
.,TRBV6-1,.,TRBJ2-1,TGTGCCAGCAGTGAAGTCCGGGGGAGTTTTAGTCCCAATGAGCAGTTCTTC,CASSEVRGSFSPNEQFF
.,TRBV7-2,.,TRBJ1-1,TGTGCCAGCAGCTTAAGGACCAGCGGGAGAGCTTTCTTT,CASSLRTSGRAFF
TRBD1,TRBV10-3,once,TRBJ1-1,TGTGCCACGGAGGACAGGGCGGACACTGAAGCTTTCTTT,CATEDRADTEAFF
TRBD2,TRBV7-3,.,TRBJ2-3,TGTGCCAGCAGCCTAAGGAGCGGGAGGACAGATACGCAGTATTTT,CASSLRSGRTDTQYF
TRBD2,TRBV5-5,few,TRBJ2-3,TGTGCCAGCAGCTCGGGGTGGACTAGCGGGAACACAGATACGCAGTATTTT,CASSSGWTSGNTDTQYF
.,TRBV7-2,.,TRBJ1-5,TGTGCCAGCAGCTCCGAACCCCTCCCTACGGCGCCCCAGCATTTT,CASSSEPLPTAPQHF
TRBD2,TRBV5-4,.,TRBJ2-1,TGTGCCAGCAGCTGGGTAGCGGGAGGGCCAAGTGAGCAGTTCTTC,CASSWVAGGPSEQFF
.,TRBV7-2,.,TRBJ2-3,TGTGCCAGCAGCTCCGGGACGGTAGTGGCAGATACGCAGTATTTT,CASSSGTVVADTQYF
.,TRBV5-1,.,TRBJ1-3,TGCGCCAGCAGCTTGGAGCCAGGGGATGGAGGAAACACCATATATTTT,CASSLEPGDGGNTIYF
.,TRBV10-3,.,TRBJ1-2,TGTGCCACTAGCGAGGGAATGGAGGGCTACACCTTC,CATSEGMEGYTF
.,TRBV28,.,TRBJ1-5,TGTGCCAGCAGGAAAACATCGAGGGGGCAGCCCCAGCATTTT,CASRKTSRGQPQHF
TRBD2,TRBV5-1,.,TRBJ2-1,TGCGCCAGCACCATAGCGGGAGGGGTCAACGATGAGCAGTTCTTC,CASTIAGGVNDEQFF
.,TRBV6-2/TRBV6-3,.,TRBJ1-1,TGTGCCAGCAGTTACATGACAGGTACTGAAGCTTTCTTT,CASSYMTGTEAFF
.,TRBV6-5,.,TRBJ1-5,TGTGCCAGCACCGCGTTGGTGGATCAGCCCCAGCATTTT,CASTALVDQPQHF
.,TRBV6-4,.,TRBJ2-3,TGTGCCAGCAGTGACTCGACGGGGGGCGGCACAGATACGCAGTATTTT,CASSDSTGGGTDTQYF
.,TRBV28,.,TRBJ2-1,TGTGCCAGCAGTGAGGGGCCGACTCTCCCGAATGAGCAGTTCTTC,CASSEGPTLPNEQFF
.,TRBV7-9,.,TRBJ2-5,TGTGCCAGCAGCTTAGGTCGGGGTGCGGAAGAGACCCAGTACTTC,CASSLGRGAEETQYF
.,TRBV7-9,.,TRBJ2-5,TGTGCCAGCAGCCCCCGGGGCCCAGAGACCCAGTACTTC,CASSPRGPETQYF
.,TRBV2,few,TRBJ1-3,TGTGCCAGCAGTGTAAGGGGGGACACCATATATTTT,CASSVRGDTIYF
.,TRBV28,few,TRBJ2-2,TGTGCCAGCAGCCAAACTAGCCCCGGGGAGCTGTTTTTT,CASSQTSPGELFF
.,TRBV4-2,.,TRBJ1-1,TGTGCCAGCAGCCAGCCGGGACGGACAATGAACACTGAAGCTTTCTTT,CASSQPGRTMNTEAFF
.,TRBV6-6,.,TRBJ1-5,TGTGCCAGCAGTTACGGGGCGGGAGATCAGCCCCAGCATTTT,CASSYGAGDQPQHF
TRBD1,TRBV12-3/TRBV12-4,once,TRBJ2-7,TGTGCCAGCGGGACAGGGGGGAAGGAGCAGTACTTC,CASGTGGKEQYF
.,TRBV20-1,once,TRBJ1-2,TGCAGTGCTAAGGGAAATGGCTACACCTTC,CSAKGNGYTF
.,TRBV29-1,.,TRBJ1-2,TGCAGCTTGATGACAGGATTGGGAGGCTACACCTTC,CSLMTGLGGYTF
TRBD2,TRBV14,.,TRBJ2-1,TGTGCCAGCAGCCTAGCGGGAGTCTTTTACAATGAGCAGTTCTTC,CASSLAGVFYNEQFF
TRBD1,TRBV6-1,.,TRBJ1-2,TGTGCCAGCAGTGAAGGGACAGGGGTCTACTATGGCTACACCTTC,CASSEGTGVYYGYTF
TRBD1,TRBV30,.,TRBJ1-1,TGTGCCTGGAGTTCAGGGGGGACTGAAGCTTTCTTT,CAWSSGGTEAFF
TRBD1,TRBV28,.,TRBJ1-1,TGTGCCAGCAGAGAACGAAACAGGGGACGAAGGGCTTTCTTT,CASRERNRGRRAFF
TRBD1,TRBV19,.,TRBJ2-7,TGTGCCAGTAGACCGACGATGACAGGGGGCAACTACGAGCAGTACTTC,CASRPTMTGGNYEQYF
TRBD1,TRBV5-1,.,TRBJ1-3,TGCGCCAGCAGCTCCGGGACAGGGGACTCTGGAAACACCATATATTTT,CASSSGTGDSGNTIYF
.,TRBV7-2,.,TRBJ1-1,TGTGCCAGCAGCATGTGGGGGGGGGAAGCTTTCTTT,CASSMWGGEAFF
TRBD1,TRBV6-6,.,TRBJ1-5,TGTGCCAGCAGACGACAGGGAAATAGCAATCAGCCCCAGCATTTT,CASRRQGNSNQPQHF
.,TRBV6-2/TRBV6-3,.,TRBJ1-6,TGTGCCAGCAGTTACGAACAGGGTTCCTATAATTCACCCCTCCACTTT,CASSYEQGSYNSPLHF
.,TRBV19,.,TRBJ2-7,TGTGCCAGTAGTATGGGTGGGGCCGAGCAGTACTTC,CASSMGGAEQYF
TRBD2,TRBV11-2,.,TRBJ2-2,TGTGCCAGCAGCTTAGATTCAGCGGGAGGGCCTCGCCCAGAATATGGGGAGCTGTTTTTT,CASSLDSAGGPRPEYGELFF
.,TRBV30,.,TRBJ1-4,TGTGCCTGGTCCGGGTTATCAAATGAAAAACTGTTTTTT,CAWSGLSNEKLFF
TRBD1,TRBV6-1,.,TRBJ2-1,TGTGCCAGCAGTGAAGGGGTCAGGACAGGAACCTACAATGAGCAGTTCTTC,CASSEGVRTGTYNEQFF
.,TRBV3-1/TRBV3-2,.,TRBJ2-7,TGTGCCAGCAGTTCAGCAGGGGCCTACGAGCAGTACTTC,CASSSAGAYEQYF
TRBD1,TRBV18,.,TRBJ1-5,TGTGCCAGCTCACAATTGGACAGGGATCAGCCCCAGCATTTT,CASSQLDRDQPQHF
.,TRBV28,.,TRBJ1-2,TGTGCCAGCAGCCCCGCGACGCTAAAGGACTATGGCTACACCTTC,CASSPATLKDYGYTF
.,TRBV27,.,TRBJ1-1,TGTGCCAGCAGTTTATACGTTGGCCAAATGAACACTGAAGCTTTCTTT,CASSLYVGQMNTEAFF
TRBD2,TRBV10-3,.,TRBJ2-1,TGTGCCATCAGCGCCAATAGCGGGAGGGACTACAATGAGCAGTTCTTC,CAISANSGRDYNEQFF
.,TRBV5-1,.,TRBJ1-2,TGCGCCAGCAGAGCTTCGACGGATGGCTACACCTTC,CASRASTDGYTF
.,TRBV21-1,.,TRBJ1-5,TGTGCCAGCAGCAAAAGCGTCAGGGGCAATCAGCCCCAGCATTTT,CASSKSVRGNQPQHF
.,TRBV18,.,TRBJ1-2,TGTGCCAGCTCACCGGTCCAGGAACCTTTTGGCTACACCTTC,CASSPVQEPFGYTF
.,TRBV5-1,.,TRBJ2-5,TGCGCCAGCAGCACAGCTGCGCAAGAGACCCAGTACTTC,CASSTAAQETQYF
.,TRBV28,.,TRBJ2-3,TGTGCCAGCAACTACTGGAGGGGCGGGTTTGGGGATACGCAGTATTTT,CASNYWRGGFGDTQYF
TRBD1,TRBV7-9,.,TRBJ1-2,TGTGCCAGCAGCCAGGGGACAGGAGTAGCTAACTATGGCTACACCTTC,CASSQGTGVANYGYTF
.,TRBV11-3,.,TRBJ1-1,TGTGCCAGCAGCCCCCGGCAGTACACTGAAGCTTTCTTT,CASSPRQYTEAFF
.,TRBV5-8,.,TRBJ2-1,TGTGCCAGCAGCAGCACGAGGACTCTTTCGTCTGAGCAGTTCTTC,CASSSTRTLSSEQFF
.,TRBV7-9,.,TRBJ1-3,TGTGCCAGCAGCTCCCCTCACGTAGGCTTCTCTGGAAACACCATATATTTT,CASSSPHVGFSGNTIYF
TRBD1,TRBV15,.,TRBJ1-4,TGTGCCACCAGCGGACAGGCTTATGAAAAACTGTTTTTT,CATSGQAYEKLFF